The sequence of this T cell receptor (beta chain) was determined in a study of T cell responses to AZD1222 COVID-19 vaccine (dated by TCRdb to the early 2020s). With regard to the full study: AZD1222 recipients with second doses at about 4 weeks or about 12 weeks were pooled, because spike-specific TCR depth and breadth did not differ between schedules. Trial participants were enrolled by age into 18-55, 56-69 and 70-plus year subgroups, with about 150, 28 and 57 TCR-sequenced participants respectively. A total of approximately 240 trial participants underwent TCR sequencing, of whom 207 received two doses of AZD1222 and some 26 received two doses of the MenACWY control vaccine. The paper as a whole reports these results and caveats: The 56-69-year group was small, and its depth increase did not reach significance, likely because of low power. Only six AZD1222 recipients were SARS-CoV-2 seropositive at baseline, limiting conclusions about previously exposed vaccinees. The vaccine-associated CD4 TCRs covered the entire spike protein, and the dominant responses fell in regions 160-218 and 743-854. Nearly half of unique spike-specific TCRs reportedly recognized epitopes outside regions mutated in the B.1.351 and B.1.1.7 variants. Because no samples from the day 14 peak response were available, repertoires could be characterized only after the peak T cell response. Most participants were white British and females outnumbered males, and the authors suggested that clonal diversity may have been underestimated. Spike-specific TCR breadth and depth rose significantly after two AZD1222 doses compared with day 0 and with MenACWY recipients.

The CDR3 regions of human TCRbeta chains were analyzed by immunosequencing. On the study's bioinformatics: TCRs in the repertoires were matched against a reference library of SARS-CoV-2-specific TCRs that had been generated with the MIRA antigen-specificity platform. Breadth was defined as the fraction of unique TCRs that were SARS-CoV-2-associated, and depth was defined as the fraction of total T cells that were SARS-CoV-2-associated. Each spike-specific TCR was assigned to its reactive spike region and to a CD4 or CD8 class using the MIRA data. Log10-transformed breadth and depth values were compared by one-way ANOVA with Sidak's multiple comparisons tests. This is the immuneACCESS table as TCRdb keeps it, with only in-frame sequences that have V and J called. A part of the clones is gone; compared with another copy, unresolved V genes explain less than half, and the rest is unexplained. V and J calls and clone size are copied from that table; D and trimming were computed from the DNA. The sample data list 150,000 to 200,000 clones, and roughly 94% of these were observed just once. The ten biggest clones cover 0.6% to 0.7% of the sample.

In the paper's terms, the time point label means: baseline before first vaccination. Vaccinee samples were obtained from the UK trials COV001 and COV002, which included a single-blind randomized controlled phase 2/3 trial of AZD1222 (ChAdOx1 nCoV-19) in healthy adults. Trial participant PBMC samples were collected at day 0 and day 28 after the second dose for TCRbeta chain sequencing. Note on this clone: Its antigen remains undetermined. The input lacks base qualities; no much larger clone sits a single base away.

From a lookup of the germline V gene (reference sequence), CDR1 and CDR2 are SGHNT and YYREEE. V drops 1 base and J drops 1 base, leaving 9 bases in between. Reading from cysteine to phenylalanine, the CDR3 counts 15 amino acids. Only the CDR3 DNA stays, 45 bases, in frame from base 1. Sequences were derived from peripheral blood, sampled on day 0 of AZD1222 vaccination. Recombination connected TRBV5-4 to TRBJ2-4, with the D segment possibly TRBD1 or TRBD2, each aligning over 5 bases. The origin of this receptor is an adult in good health. The CDR3 has the sequence CASSLWGTAKNIQYF. The base sequence is TGTGCCAGCAGCTTGTGGGGGACGGCCAAAAACATTCAGTACTTC. Reference TRBV5-4 and TRBJ2-4 genes cover what lies past the CDR3, so the full variable domain is ETGVTQSPTHLIKTRGQQVTLRCSSQSGHNTVSWYQQALGQGPQFIFQYYREEENGRGNFPPRFSGLQFPNYSSELNVNALELDDSALYLCASSLWGTAKNIQYFGAGTRLSVL.